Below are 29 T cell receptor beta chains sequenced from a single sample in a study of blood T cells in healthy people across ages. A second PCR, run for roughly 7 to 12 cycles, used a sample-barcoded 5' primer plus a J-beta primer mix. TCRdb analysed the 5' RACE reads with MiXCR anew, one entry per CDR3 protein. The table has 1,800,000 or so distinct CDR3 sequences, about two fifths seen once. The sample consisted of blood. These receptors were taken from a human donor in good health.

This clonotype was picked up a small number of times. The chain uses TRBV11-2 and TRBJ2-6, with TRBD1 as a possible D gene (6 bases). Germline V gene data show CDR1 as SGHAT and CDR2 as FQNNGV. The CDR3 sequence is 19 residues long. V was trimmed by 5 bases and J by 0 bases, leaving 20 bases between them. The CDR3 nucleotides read TGTGCCAGCAGCCCATGGTGGGGGCTTAAGTCCTCTGGGGCCAACGTCCTGACTTTC. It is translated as CASSPWWGLKSSGANVLTF.

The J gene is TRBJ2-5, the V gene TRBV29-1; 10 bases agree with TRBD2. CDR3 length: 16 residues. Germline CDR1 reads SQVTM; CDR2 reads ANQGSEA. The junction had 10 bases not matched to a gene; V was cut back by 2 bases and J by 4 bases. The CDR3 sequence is CSVESSGGAGRETQYF. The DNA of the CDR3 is TGCAGCGTTGAATCGAGCGGGGGGGCCGGACGAGAGACCCAGTACTTC.

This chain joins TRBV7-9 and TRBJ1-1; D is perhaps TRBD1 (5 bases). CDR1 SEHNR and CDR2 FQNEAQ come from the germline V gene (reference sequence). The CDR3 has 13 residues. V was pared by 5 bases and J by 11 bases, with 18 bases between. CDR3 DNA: TGTGCCAGCAGCCCCTTATGGGGGGAATTGGCTTTCTTT. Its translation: CASSPLWGELAFF.

CDR3: CAIRRELTQPQHF. DNA of the CDR3: TGTGCCATCAGGAGGGAGCTTACTCAGCCCCAGCATTTT. V is TRBV10-3 and J is TRBJ1-5, with unresolved D. Germline V gene data show CDR1 as ENHRY and CDR2 as SYGVKD. The CDR3 spans 13 residues. Trimming took 6 bases from V and 6 from J, leaving 12 bases between them.

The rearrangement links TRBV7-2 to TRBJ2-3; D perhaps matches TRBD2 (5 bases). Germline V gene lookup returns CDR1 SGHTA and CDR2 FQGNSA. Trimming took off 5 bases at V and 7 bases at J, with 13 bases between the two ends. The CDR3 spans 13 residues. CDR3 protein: CASSPGTTHTQYF. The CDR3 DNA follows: TGTGCCAGCAGCCCGGGAACCACCCATACGCAGTATTTT.

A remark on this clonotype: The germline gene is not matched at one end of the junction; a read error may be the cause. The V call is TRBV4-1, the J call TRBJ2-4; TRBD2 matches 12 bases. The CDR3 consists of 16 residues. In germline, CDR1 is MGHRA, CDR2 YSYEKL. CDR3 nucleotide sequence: TGCGCCAGCAGCCTCGGACTAGCGGGGCCCAAAAACATTCAGCACTTC. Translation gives CASSLGLAGPKNIQHF.

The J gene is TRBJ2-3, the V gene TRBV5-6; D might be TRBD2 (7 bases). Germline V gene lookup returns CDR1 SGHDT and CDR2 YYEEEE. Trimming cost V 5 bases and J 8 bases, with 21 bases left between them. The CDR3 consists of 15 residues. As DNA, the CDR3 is TGTGCCAGCAGTTCAGCGACAGGCGGGGGTGTTACGCAGTATTTT. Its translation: CASSSATGGGVTQYF. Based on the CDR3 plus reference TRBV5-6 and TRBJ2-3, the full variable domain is DAGVTQSPTHLIKTRGQQVTLRCSPKSGHDTVSWYQQALGQGPQFIFQYYEEEERQRGNFPDRFSGHQFPNYSSELNVNALLLGDSALYLCASSSATGGGVTQYFGPGTRLTVL.

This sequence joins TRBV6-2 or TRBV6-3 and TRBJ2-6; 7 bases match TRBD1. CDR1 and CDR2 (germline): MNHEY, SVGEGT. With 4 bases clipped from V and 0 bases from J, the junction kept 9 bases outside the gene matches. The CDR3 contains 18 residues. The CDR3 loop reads CASSCDGQDFSGANVLTF. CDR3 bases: TGTGCCAGCAGTTGCGACGGACAGGATTTCTCTGGGGCCAACGTCCTGACTTTC.

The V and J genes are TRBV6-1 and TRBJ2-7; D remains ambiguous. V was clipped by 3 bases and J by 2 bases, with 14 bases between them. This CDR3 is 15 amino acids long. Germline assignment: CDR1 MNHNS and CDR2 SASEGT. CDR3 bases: TGTGCCAGCAGTGAGGGGAAGGCCACTACCTACGAGCAGTACTTC. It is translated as CASSEGKATTYEQYF.

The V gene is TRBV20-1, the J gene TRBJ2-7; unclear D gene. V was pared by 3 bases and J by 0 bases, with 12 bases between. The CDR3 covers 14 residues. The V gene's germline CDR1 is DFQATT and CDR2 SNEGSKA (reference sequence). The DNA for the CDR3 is TGCAGTGCTAGCACGCCTAGGTTCTCCTACGAGCAGTACTTC. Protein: CSASTPRFSYEQYF.

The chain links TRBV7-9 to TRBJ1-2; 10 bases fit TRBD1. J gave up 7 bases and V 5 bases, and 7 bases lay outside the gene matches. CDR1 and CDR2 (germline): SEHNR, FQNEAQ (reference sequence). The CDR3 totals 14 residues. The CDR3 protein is CASSKTGGRFGYTF. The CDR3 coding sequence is TGTGCCAGCAGCAAGACAGGGGGCAGGTTTGGCTACACCTTC.

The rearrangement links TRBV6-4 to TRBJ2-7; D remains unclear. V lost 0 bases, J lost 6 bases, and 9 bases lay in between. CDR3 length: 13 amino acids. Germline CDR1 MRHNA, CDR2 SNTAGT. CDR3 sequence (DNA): TGTGCCAGCAGTGACTCGGCCAGGAGCGAGCAGTACTTC. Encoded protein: CASSDSARSEQYF.

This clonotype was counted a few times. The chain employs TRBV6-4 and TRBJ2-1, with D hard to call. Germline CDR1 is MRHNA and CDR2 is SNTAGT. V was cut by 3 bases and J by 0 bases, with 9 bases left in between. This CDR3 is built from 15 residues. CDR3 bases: TGTGCCAGCAGTGAAAGAGAGAGCTCCTACAATGAGCAGTTCTTC. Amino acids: CASSERESSYNEQFF.

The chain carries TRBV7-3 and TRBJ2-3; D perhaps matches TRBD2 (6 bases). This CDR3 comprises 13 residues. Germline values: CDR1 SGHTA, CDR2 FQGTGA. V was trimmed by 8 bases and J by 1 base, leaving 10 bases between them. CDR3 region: CASGRSGTDTQYF. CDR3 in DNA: TGTGCCAGCGGGAGGTCAGGCACAGATACGCAGTATTTT.

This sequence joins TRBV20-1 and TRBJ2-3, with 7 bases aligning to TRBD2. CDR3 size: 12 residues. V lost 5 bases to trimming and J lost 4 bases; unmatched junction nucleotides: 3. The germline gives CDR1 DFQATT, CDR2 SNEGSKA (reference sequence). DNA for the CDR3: TGCAGTGCTGGAGCGGGGTCAGATACGCAGTATTTT. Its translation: CSAGAGSDTQYF.

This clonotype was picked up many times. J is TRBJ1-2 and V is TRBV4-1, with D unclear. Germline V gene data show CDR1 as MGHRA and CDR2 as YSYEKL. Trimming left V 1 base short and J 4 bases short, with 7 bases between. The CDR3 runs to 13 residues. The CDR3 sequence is CASSQGRPYGYTF. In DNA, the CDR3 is TGCGCCAGCAGCCAAGGAAGGCCCTATGGCTACACCTTC.

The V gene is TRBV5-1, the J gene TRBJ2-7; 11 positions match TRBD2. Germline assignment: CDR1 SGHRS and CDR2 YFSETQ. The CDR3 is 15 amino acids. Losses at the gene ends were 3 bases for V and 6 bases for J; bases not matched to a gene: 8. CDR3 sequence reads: CASSWNSGGAFEQYF. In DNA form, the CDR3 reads TGCGCCAGCAGCTGGAATAGCGGGGGGGCCTTCGAGCAGTACTTC.

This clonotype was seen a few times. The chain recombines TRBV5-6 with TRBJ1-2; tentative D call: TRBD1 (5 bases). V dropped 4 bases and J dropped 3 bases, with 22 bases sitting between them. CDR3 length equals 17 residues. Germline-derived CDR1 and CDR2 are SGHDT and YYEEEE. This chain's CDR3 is CASSAISGTQNYYGYTF. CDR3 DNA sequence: TGTGCCAGCAGCGCGATTTCCGGGACCCAGAACTACTATGGCTACACCTTC.

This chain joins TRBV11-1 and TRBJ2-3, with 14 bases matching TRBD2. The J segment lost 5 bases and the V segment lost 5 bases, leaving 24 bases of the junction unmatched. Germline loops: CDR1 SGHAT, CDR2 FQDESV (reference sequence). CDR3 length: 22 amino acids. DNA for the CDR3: TGTGCCAGCAGCACAAGCCCTCCGGGACTAGCGGGGGCCGGTAGGTTAGGAGATACGCAGTATTTT. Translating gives CASSTSPPGLAGAGRLGDTQYF.

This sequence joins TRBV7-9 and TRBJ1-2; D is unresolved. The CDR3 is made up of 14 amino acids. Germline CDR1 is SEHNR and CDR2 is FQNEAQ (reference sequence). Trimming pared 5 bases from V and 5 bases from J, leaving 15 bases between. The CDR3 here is CASSLQDARYGYTF. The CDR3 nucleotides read TGTGCCAGCAGCCTCCAGGACGCCAGATATGGCTACACCTTC.

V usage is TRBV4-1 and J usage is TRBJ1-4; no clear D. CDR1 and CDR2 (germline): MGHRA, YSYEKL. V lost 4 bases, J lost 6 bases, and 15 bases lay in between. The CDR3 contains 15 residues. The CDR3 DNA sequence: TGCGCCAGCAGCCCCTCCAGGACTGGGGATGAAAAACTGTTTTTT. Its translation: CASSPSRTGDEKLFF.

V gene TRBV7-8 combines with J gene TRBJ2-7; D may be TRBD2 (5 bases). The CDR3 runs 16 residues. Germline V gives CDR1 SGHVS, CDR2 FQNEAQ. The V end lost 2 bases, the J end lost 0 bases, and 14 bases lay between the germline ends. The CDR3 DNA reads TGTGCCAGCAGCTTATCGTCGGGGTCGAGCTCCTACGAGCAGTACTTC. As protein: CASSLSSGSSSYEQYF.

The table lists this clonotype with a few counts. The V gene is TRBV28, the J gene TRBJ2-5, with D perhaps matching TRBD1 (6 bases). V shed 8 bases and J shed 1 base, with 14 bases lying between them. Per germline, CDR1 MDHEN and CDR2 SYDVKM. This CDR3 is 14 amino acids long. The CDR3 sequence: CASRTDNPQETQYF. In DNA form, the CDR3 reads TGTGCCAGCCGGACAGATAACCCCCAAGAGACCCAGTACTTC.

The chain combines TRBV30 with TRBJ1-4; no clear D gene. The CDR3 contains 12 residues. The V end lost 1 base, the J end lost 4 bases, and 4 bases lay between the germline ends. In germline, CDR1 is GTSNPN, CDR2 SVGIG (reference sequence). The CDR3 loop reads CAWSADNEKLFF. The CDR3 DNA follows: TGTGCCTGGAGTGCAGATAATGAAAAACTGTTTTTT.

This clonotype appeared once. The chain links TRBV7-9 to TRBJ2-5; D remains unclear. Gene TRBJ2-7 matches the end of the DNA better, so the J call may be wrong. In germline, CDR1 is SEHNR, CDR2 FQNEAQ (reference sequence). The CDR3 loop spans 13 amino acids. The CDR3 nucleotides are TGTGCCAGCAGCTGGGGTCTAGACTACGAGCAGTACTTC. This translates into CASSWGLDYEQYF.

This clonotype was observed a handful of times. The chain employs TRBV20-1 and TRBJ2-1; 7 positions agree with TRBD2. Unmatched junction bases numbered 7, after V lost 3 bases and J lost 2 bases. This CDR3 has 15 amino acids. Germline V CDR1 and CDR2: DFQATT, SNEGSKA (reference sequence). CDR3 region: CSARARTRPYNEQFF. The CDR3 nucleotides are TGCAGTGCTAGGGCAAGGACTAGACCCTACAATGAGCAGTTCTTC.

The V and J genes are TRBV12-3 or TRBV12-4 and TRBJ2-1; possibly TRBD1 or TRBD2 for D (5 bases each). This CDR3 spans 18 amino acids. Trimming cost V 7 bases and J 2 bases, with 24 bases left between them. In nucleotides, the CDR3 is TGTGCCAGCAATTTCAGGACACCCAATTTCGGGGCCTACAATGAGCAGTTCTTC. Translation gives CASNFRTPNFGAYNEQFF.

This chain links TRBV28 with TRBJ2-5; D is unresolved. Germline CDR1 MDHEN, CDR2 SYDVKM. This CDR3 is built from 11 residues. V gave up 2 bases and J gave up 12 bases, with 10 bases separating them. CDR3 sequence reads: CASSLMASKYF. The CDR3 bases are TGTGCCAGCAGTTTAATGGCGTCTAAGTACTTC.

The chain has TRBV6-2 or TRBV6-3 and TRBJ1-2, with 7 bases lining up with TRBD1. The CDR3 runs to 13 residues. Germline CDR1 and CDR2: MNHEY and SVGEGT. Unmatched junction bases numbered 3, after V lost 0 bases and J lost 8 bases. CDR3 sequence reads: CASSYSDRSGYTF. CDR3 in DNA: TGTGCCAGCAGTTACTCGGACAGGAGCGGCTACACCTTC.